The 23 T cell receptor beta chains listed next were all sequenced from one sample in a study of blood T cell repertoires in COVID-19. The data were produced by immunoSEQ multiplex PCR, yet TCRdb's version contains in-frame clones alone and is incomplete. The sample yields about 170,000 clones, around 89% seen once. Material for sequencing was PBMCs or T cells enriched from blood (not recorded which). The receptors come from a woman between 18 and 29 years old who had recovered from COVID-19.

CDR3 sequence: CASSVGTGVGYGYTF. CDR3 DNA: TGTGCCAGCAGCGTAGGGACAGGGGTCGGCTATGGCTACACCTTC. The chain uses TRBV7-2 and TRBJ1-2; 10 bases match TRBD1. This CDR3 contains 15 residues. Germline values: CDR1 SGHTA, CDR2 FQGNSA. Losses at the gene ends were 5 bases for V and 4 bases for J; bases not matched to a gene: 7.

The rearrangement links TRBV10-3 to TRBJ1-2; 7 nucleotides line up with TRBD1. CDR1 is ENHRY, CDR2 SYGVKD, per germline. With V trimmed by 9 bases and J by 5 bases, 9 bases remained unmatched. This CDR3 spans 13 amino acids. The CDR3 is CAISKGAEYGYTF. CDR3 DNA: TGTGCCATTTCCAAGGGGGCAGAGTATGGCTACACCTTC.

The V gene is TRBV7-6, the J gene TRBJ1-4; tentative D call: TRBD1 (6 bases). The CDR3 loop spans 15 amino acids. V lost 5 bases and J lost 8, with 18 bases in between. Germline assignment: CDR1 SGHVS and CDR2 FNYEAQ. CDR3 sequence (DNA): TGTGCCAGCAGCGCCTCAGGGGTCAGGGGCGAAAAACTGTTTTTT. This encodes CASSASGVRGEKLFF. Complete variable domain (other parts from reference TRBV7-6 and TRBJ1-4): GAGVSQSPRYKVTKRGQDVALRCDPISGHVSLYWYRQALGQGPEFLTYFNYEAQQDKSGLPNDRFSAERPEGSISTLTIQRTEQRDSAMYRCASSASGVRGEKLFFGSGTQLSVL.

Only one count was recorded for this clone. The chain couples TRBV7-9 to TRBJ2-3, with 10 bases matching TRBD1. Germline CDR1 is SEHNR and CDR2 is FQNEAQ (reference sequence). The length of the CDR3 is 17 residues. V dropped 5 bases and J dropped 1; count of bases not matched to a gene: 9. CDR3 nucleotides: TGTGCCAGCAGCGCCAGCCGTGACAGGGGGCGCACAGATACGCAGTATTTT. Its protein is CASSASRDRGRTDTQYF.

The V gene is TRBV3-1 (or the pseudogene TRBV3-2), the J gene TRBJ2-5; 7 bases line up with TRBD2. V dropped 5 bases and J dropped 5; count of bases not matched to a gene: 20. The CDR3 length is 18 residues. CDR1 LGHDT and CDR2 YNNKEL come from the germline V gene (reference sequence). CDR3 sequence (DNA): TGTGCCAGCAGCTTTCACGGTGTCCGGGGCGGGAGCGGGGAGACCCAGTACTTC. As protein: CASSFHGVRGGSGETQYF.

J is TRBJ2-1 and V is TRBV28; D might be TRBD2 (6 bases). Between the trimmed V and J ends, which lost 10 bases and 0 bases, there was a span of 13 bases. The CDR3 extends over 14 amino acids. Per germline, CDR1 MDHEN and CDR2 SYDVKM. The CDR3, as DNA: TGTGCCACCCACTCCGGGAGCTCCTACAATGAGCAGTTCTTC. Its translation: CATHSGSSYNEQFF.

This chain's CDR3 is CASKMGQGLTDTQYF. The CDR3 coding sequence is TGTGCCAGCAAAATGGGACAGGGGCTCACAGATACGCAGTATTTT. The chain has TRBV6-5 and TRBJ2-3, with 10 bases that match TRBD1. The CDR3 length is 15 residues. Trimming took 7 bases from V and 2 from J; bases not matched to a gene: 6. Looked up from germline, CDR1 is MNHEY and CDR2 is SVGAGI.

The rearrangement links TRBV6-6 to TRBJ1-1; D is perhaps TRBD1 (6 bases). The V gene's germline CDR1 is MNHNY and CDR2 SVGAGI (reference sequence). The CDR3 covers 14 residues. Trimming left V 2 bases short and J 1 base short, with 8 bases between. CDR3 in amino acids: CASSYEGGNTEAFF. CDR3 nucleotides: TGTGCCAGCAGTTACGAAGGGGGGAACACTGAAGCTTTCTTT.

The chain carries TRBV19 and TRBJ2-1; TRBD2 is a possible D gene (5 bases). The V and J ends lost 2 bases and 0 bases respectively, with 8 bases between them. From germline, CDR1 is LNHDA and CDR2 SQIVND (reference sequence). The CDR3 is 15 amino acids. Here the CDR3 DNA reads TGTGCCAGTAGTATAAGCGGAAGCTCCTACAATGAGCAGTTCTTC. It encodes CASSISGSSYNEQFF.

The V gene is TRBV2, the J gene TRBJ2-1, with D uncertain. The germline CDR1 and CDR2 sequences are SNHLY and FYNNEI. The CDR3 totals 15 residues. V lost 4 bases to trimming and J lost 4 bases, with 14 bases between them. In DNA form, the CDR3 reads TGTGCCAGCAGTGTAATGCCGATGAGATACAATGAGCAGTTCTTC. This encodes CASSVMPMRYNEQFF.

The chain links TRBV9 to TRBJ2-2; a possible D gene is TRBD1 (6 bases). The CDR3 has 18 residues. The V and J ends lost 0 bases and 1 base respectively, with 16 bases between them. Germline lookup yields CDR1 SGDLS and CDR2 YYNGEE. The DNA for the CDR3 is TGTGCCAGCAGCGTAGGAGGACAGCCAGGCGAGAACACCGGGGAGCTGTTTTTT. Protein sequence: CASSVGGQPGENTGELFF.

This chain connects TRBV19 to TRBJ1-5; the D gene is possibly TRBD1 (5 bases). V was clipped by 4 bases and J by 7 bases, with 14 bases between them. Germline CDR1 reads LNHDA; CDR2 reads SQIVND (reference sequence). This CDR3 comprises 14 residues. The CDR3 bases are TGTGCCAGTAGTACGTCAGGGCGATTGCAGCCCCAGCATTTT. It codes for CASSTSGRLQPQHF.

The chain has TRBV11-2 and TRBJ2-7; weak D call: TRBD2 (6 bases). This CDR3 contains 18 residues. The germline V gene has CDR1 SGHAT and CDR2 FQNNGV. V gave up 0 bases and J gave up 6 bases, with 24 bases separating them. In DNA form, the CDR3 reads TGTGCCAGCAGCTTAGAATATCTCGGGAGCGAGTATCCCCTCGAGCAGTACTTC. It translates to CASSLEYLGSEYPLEQYF.

The rearrangement uses TRBV5-8 and TRBJ2-6; maybe TRBD1 (5 bases). The germline V gene has CDR1 SGHTS and CDR2 YDEGEE. Trimming removed 1 base at V and 2 bases at J, with 16 bases between. The CDR3 is 18 amino acids. The CDR3 loop reads CASSLWGRVRTGANVLTF. In nucleotides, the CDR3 is TGTGCCAGCAGCTTGTGGGGCAGGGTAAGGACTGGGGCCAACGTCCTGACTTTC.

The chain employs TRBV2 and TRBJ2-5; D is unclear. There are 14 residues in the CDR3. From germline, CDR1 is SNHLY and CDR2 FYNNEI. V dropped 6 bases and J dropped 3 bases, with 14 bases sitting between them. This chain's CDR3 is CASRANLGKETQYF. CDR3 DNA: TGTGCCAGCAGGGCAAACCTGGGCAAAGAGACCCAGTACTTC.

The J gene is TRBJ1-2, the V gene TRBV28; the D is unclear. The V gene's germline CDR1 is MDHEN and CDR2 SYDVKM. Between the trimmed V and J ends, which lost 6 bases and 8 bases, there was a span of 19 bases. This CDR3 contains 14 residues. Here the CDR3 DNA reads TGTGCCAGCAGCAACATCGACATGGTGGAAGGCTACACCTTC. Its protein product is CASSNIDMVEGYTF.

The V and J genes are TRBV20-1 and TRBJ2-7; 9 nucleotides match TRBD1. Germline loops: CDR1 DFQATT, CDR2 SNEGSKA (reference sequence). The J segment lost 2 bases and the V segment lost 3 bases, leaving 8 bases of the junction unmatched. This CDR3 is 15 amino acids long. The CDR3 is CSASLGQGSPYEQYF. The DNA for the CDR3 is TGCAGTGCTAGTCTGGGACAGGGTTCCCCCTACGAGCAGTACTTC.

This clone was observed a few times. The V call is TRBV2, the J call TRBJ1-4; TRBD1 aligns across 10 bases. Germline lookup yields CDR1 SNHLY and CDR2 FYNNEI. V shed 3 bases, J shed 10 bases, and the junction held 5 bases outside the gene matches. The CDR3 totals 14 residues. The CDR3 sequence: CASSDRDRGGKLFF. The CDR3 DNA sequence: TGTGCCAGCAGTGACCGGGACAGGGGAGGAAAACTGTTTTTT.

This chain joins TRBV7-2 and TRBJ2-7; 11 nucleotides line up with TRBD2. This CDR3 spans 18 amino acids. Unmatched junction bases numbered 12, after V lost 4 bases and J lost 1 base. CDR1 is SGHTA and CDR2 is FQGNSA in the germline V gene. The CDR3 region has the DNA TGTGCCAGCAGCTCAAGGGGTCCGGGACTAGCGGATTCCTACGAGCAGTACTTC. It yields the protein CASSSRGPGLADSYEQYF.

The chain couples TRBV5-1 to TRBJ2-7, with TRBD2 matching over 9 bases. The CDR3 contains 15 residues. The germline V gene has CDR1 SGHRS and CDR2 YFSETQ. Trimming removed 4 bases from V and 0 bases from J; junction bases left unmatched: 5. This chain's CDR3 is CASSARSGSSYEQYF. The CDR3 DNA is TGCGCCAGCAGCGCCCGTAGCGGGAGCTCCTACGAGCAGTACTTC.

This chain uses TRBV4-3 with TRBJ2-7; 11 positions match TRBD2. The length of the CDR3 is 15 residues. J lost 3 bases, V lost 1 base, and 2 bases had no gene match. Germline V gene lookup returns CDR1 LGHNA and CDR2 YSLEER. The CDR3 nucleotides read TGCGCCAGCAGCCAAGGACTAGCGGGAAGCTACGAGCAGTACTTC. Translation gives CASSQGLAGSYEQYF.

The chain carries TRBV28 and TRBJ1-2, with D hard to call. The CDR3 extends over 12 amino acids. Germline CDR1 and CDR2: MDHEN and SYDVKM. The V end lost 4 bases, the J end lost 4 bases, and 7 bases lay between the germline ends. CDR3 sequence (DNA): TGTGCCAGCAGTTGGGCAGGCTATGGCTACACCTTC. Translation gives CASSWAGYGYTF.

V and J are TRBV18 and TRBJ2-5; TRBD1 matches 12 bases. Germline CDR1 is KGHSH and CDR2 is LQKENI. V shed 3 bases, J shed 4 bases, and the junction held 12 bases outside the gene matches. This CDR3 region has 18 residues. CDR3 amino acids: CASSPAKSGTGGLETQYF. In DNA, the CDR3 is TGTGCCAGCTCACCCGCTAAATCCGGGACAGGGGGCCTAGAGACCCAGTACTTC.